Presented here are 10 T cell receptor beta chains from one specimen sequenced in a study of OX40 agonist ivuxolimab in advanced cancers. The method was immunoSEQ multiplex PCR; TCRdb's version includes in-frame clones alone and lacks a portion of them. The sample lists around 50,000 clones, 88% occurring once. The material sequenced was CD4+ or CD8+ T cells sorted from blood, taken in a trial of the OX40 agonist ivuxolimab. The origin of the receptors is an adult with an advanced solid tumor such as melanoma, head and neck, liver or kidney cancer.

This sequence joins TRBV6-6 and TRBJ2-1; D not certain. Trimming left V 7 bases short and J 10 bases short, with 17 bases between. Germline assignment: CDR1 MNHNY and CDR2 SVGAGI (reference sequence). The CDR3 length is 13 residues. The CDR3 DNA reads TGTGCCAGCAATCTACCGGGTGTTGAGGAGCAGTTCTTC. This sequence encodes CASNLPGVEEQFF.

This clone was counted a single time. This chain connects TRBV7-6 to TRBJ1-6; TRBD1 matches 7 bases. V lost 8 bases and J lost 5; bases outside the gene matches: 6. This CDR3 contains 14 residues. Germline V gives CDR1 SGHVS, CDR2 FNYEAQ. The CDR3 DNA follows: TGTGCCAGCTCGCCTGGACAGGATAATTCACCCCTCCACTTT. It specifies CASSPGQDNSPLHF.

The chain carries TRBV5-5 and TRBJ2-3; no firm D call. Germline V CDR1 and CDR2: SGHKS, YYEKEE (reference sequence). The V end was cut by 6 bases, the J end by 1 base, with 18 bases between. The CDR3 loop spans 16 amino acids. CDR3: CASTFGRDARTDTQYF. DNA for the CDR3: TGTGCCAGCACCTTCGGTAGAGACGCTCGCACAGATACGCAGTATTTT. The full variable domain, with the rest looked up from reference TRBV5-5 and TRBJ2-3, is DAGVTQSPTHLIKTRGQQVTLRCSPISGHKSVSWYQQVLGQGPQFIFQYYEKEERGRGNFPDRFSARQFPNYSSELNVNALLLGDSALYLCASTFGRDARTDTQYFGPGTRLTVL.

The rearrangement uses TRBV30 and TRBJ1-2; D unresolved. The V gene lost 4 bases and the J gene lost 6 bases, with 12 bases spanning the gap. This CDR3 has 12 residues. CDR1 is GTSNPN, CDR2 SVGIG, per germline (reference sequence). In nucleotides, the CDR3 is TGTGCCTGGACCCGCCAGGAAAATGGCTACACCTTC. Protein sequence: CAWTRQENGYTF. Based on the CDR3 plus reference TRBV30 and TRBJ1-2, the full variable domain is SQTIHQWPATLVQPVGSPLSLECTVEGTSNPNLYWYRQAAGRGLQLLFYSVGIGQISSEVPQNLSASRPQDRQFILSSKKLLLSDSGFYLCAWTRQENGYTFGSGTRLTVV.

This chain uses TRBV6-1 with TRBJ2-1; the match to TRBD2 covers 7 bases. The CDR3 sequence is 15 residues long. The V and J ends lost 2 bases and 9 bases, in that order; junction bases with no gene match: 10. Germline V gene data show CDR1 as MNHNS and CDR2 as SASEGT. CDR3 sequence (DNA): TGTGCCAGCAGTGAAATGGAGGGGAGGGTTTTTGAGCAGTTCTTC. Translating gives CASSEMEGRVFEQFF.

The V and J genes are TRBV19 and TRBJ2-3, with 12 bases lining up with TRBD2. J was trimmed by 7 bases and V by 4 bases; bases with no gene match: 9. CDR1 and CDR2 from the germline V gene are LNHDA and SQIVND (reference sequence). The CDR3 loop spans 16 amino acids. The CDR3 sequence: CASSRSASGRVNTQYF. Here the CDR3 DNA reads TGTGCCAGTAGTAGGTCGGCTAGCGGGAGGGTGAATACGCAGTATTTT.

This clone occurred once. V usage is TRBV6-1 and J usage is TRBJ1-2; 12 nucleotides line up with TRBD1. The germline V gene encodes CDR1 MNHNS and CDR2 SASEGT. Trimming cost V 6 bases and J 8 bases; bases outside gene matches: 4. The CDR3 totals 13 residues. The CDR3 protein is CASSGTGGFGYTF. In DNA form, the CDR3 reads TGTGCCAGCAGCGGGACAGGGGGCTTCGGCTACACCTTC.

The chain uses TRBV18 and TRBJ2-5; D remains ambiguous. The CDR3 runs 14 residues. Trimming pared 3 bases from V and 5 bases from J, leaving 13 bases between. Germline-derived CDR1 and CDR2 are KGHSH and LQKENI. For the CDR3, the DNA is TGTGCCAGCTCACCTCGACCCGGACGGGAGACCCAGTACTTC. Its protein is CASSPRPGRETQYF.

This clone appeared once. This CDR3 is CAISDGLSGQKTPNEQFF. In nucleotides, the CDR3 is TGTGCCATCAGTGATGGGTTGTCGGGACAAAAAACTCCAAATGAGCAGTTCTTC. This sequence joins TRBV10-3 and TRBJ2-1, with D tentatively TRBD1 (6 bases). The germline V gene encodes CDR1 ENHRY and CDR2 SYGVKD. The CDR3 length is 18 residues. V lost 3 bases to trimming and J lost 7 bases, with 25 bases between them.

The chain has TRBV10-3 and TRBJ1-2; tentative D call: TRBD1 (5 bases). V lost 6 bases to trimming and J lost 1 base, with 9 bases between them. This CDR3 has 13 amino acids. Germline V gene lookup returns CDR1 ENHRY and CDR2 SYGVKD. The CDR3, as DNA: TGTGCCATCAGGACAGATTTTAACTATGGCTACACCTTC. Its protein is CAIRTDFNYGYTF.